The entry that follows covers one T cell receptor (beta chain) sequence. The specificity of this receptor is unknown. At one end the junction does not follow the germline gene, possibly because of a read error. Each donor gave one peripheral blood draw, averaging around 120 mL, which was collected into heparinised tubes. A BD FACSAria II was used to sort naive, central memory, regulatory and stem cell-like memory CD4+ T cells with a panel that included CD45RO, CCR7, CD25, CD127, CD95 and CD27. A purity above 95% was achieved for all sorted populations. PBMCs were isolated immediately by Lymphoprep density gradient centrifugation and stained directly without culture. Samples were stained and sorted in pairs, with one healthy donor and one patient per experiment, so that batch effects were minimized. The sample originates from a study of beta chain features in type 1 diabetes (dated by TCRdb to 2017 to 2018). General notes on the study: Mean age, gender distribution, total cell number and subset yield did not differ between patients and healthy donors. A total of 90 million to 140 million sorted cells were examined across all samples, and RNA yield correlated strongly with the number of cells per subset. In the study, TCRB repertoires of sorted circulating CD4+ T cell subsets from recently diagnosed type 1 diabetes patients were compared with those of matched healthy donors. Naive and central memory subsets were obtained from all 28 donors, but regulatory and stem cell-like memory subsets were isolated from only 8 patients and roughly eight healthy donors.

What the study reported, not specific to this receptor: A moderate but significant shortening of TCRB CDR3 length was observed in type 1 diabetes patients in all four CD4+ subsets. Sequencing cDNA rather than genomic DNA could over-represent highly expressing activated cells, although activation and CD3 levels did not differ between groups. The naive, central memory and regulatory TCRB repertoires appeared to resemble one another more closely among patients than among healthy donors. Shorter templates might have been favored by PCR, but patient and control samples were amplified and corrected together, so both groups would have been affected equally by any skew. At VDJ recombination sites, patients with type 1 diabetes made fewer insertions and deleted more nucleotides, a pattern implying thymic rearrangement abnormalities. Only small numbers of individuals were included in the HLA sub-analyses, which left unresolved whether HLA type had any influence on TCRB rearrangement.

The entire isolated RNA was reverse transcribed using the High Capacity cDNA Reverse Transcription Kit, and thus expressed TCRB transcripts were sequenced. Naive, central memory and regulatory T cell samples underwent deep immunoSEQ sequencing, averaging approximately 3.3 million total reads per sample. Sorted cells were lysed in RLT buffer, and RNA was extracted using DNase-treated RNeasy Micro or Mini kits according to cell number. Each cell subset was processed separately to prevent cross-contamination, with patient and healthy donor samples processed together. The immunoSEQ multiplex PCR was used to amplify TCRB sequences from cDNA, generating 87-bp fragments that spanned the CDR3 region. Sequencing of the amplicons was done on the Illumina HiSeq platform. As for the authors' bioinformatics: PCR bias was computationally corrected using synthetic template baselines, reads within Hamming distance 2 were collapsed, and singletons that could not be merged were discarded. Reads were aligned to IMGT to assign V, D and J genes, CDR3 length, and insertions or deletions at six rearrangement sites. Within each subset, clonotype counts were normalized to the number of sorted cells before true diversity and Gini coefficients were calculated with the tcR R package. The overlap coefficient, calculated on TCRB nucleotide sequences, was used to quantify repertoire sharing. TCRdb retrieved this table from immuneACCESS and kept in-frame rearrangements only. Not all clones are present; in checked studies, unresolved V genes account for under half, and no reason is known for the remainder. V and J calls and clone size are as listed in that table; D and trimming were resolved from the DNA. For this sample the table gives over 300,000 clones, of which roughly 8% were detected only once. Around 0.45% of the sample lies in the top ten.

The receptor comes from a woman under 30 in good health. The sample was central memory CD4+ T cells from blood.

The CDR3 protein: CASSIGLTNTQYF. Here is the DNA: TGTGCTAGCAGTATAGGTCTAACAAATACGCAGTATTTT. The chain links TRBV7-7 with TRBJ2-3; the D gene identity is not certain. The germline V gene (reference sequence) gives CDR1 as SSHAT and CDR2 as FNYEAQ. The CDR3 sequence holds 13 residues, the cysteine and phenylalanine included. Just the 39-base CDR3 DNA is kept, in frame starting at base 1.